The 22 T cell receptor beta chains in this list originate from one sample, sequenced in a study of blood T cell repertoires in COVID-19. Assay used: immunoSEQ multiplex PCR; TCRdb lists only in-frame clones, some missing. The sample shows fewer than 250,000 clones, roughly four fifths of them seen only once. Input material: PBMCs or T cells enriched from blood (not recorded which). Receptors were obtained from a woman between 45 and 60 years old who had been exposed to COVID-19.

This clone was found a few times. The same CDR3 arises from other DNA sequences in this sample as well. The rearrangement links TRBV7-9 to TRBJ1-1; D gene unclear. Trimming stripped 4 bases from V and 4 bases from J, with 4 bases between. Germline V CDR1 and CDR2: SEHNR, FQNEAQ (reference sequence). This CDR3 region has 11 residues. The CDR3 region has the DNA TGTGCCAGCAGCTCCAGCACTGAAGCTTTCTTT. This gives the protein CASSSSTEAFF. The whole variable domain, filled in from reference TRBV7-9 and TRBJ1-1, reads DTGVSQNPRHKITKRGQNVTFRCDPISEHNRLYWYRQTLGQGPEFLTYFQNEAQLEKSRLLSDRFSAERPKGSFSTLEIQRTEQGDSAMYLCASSSSTEAFFGQGTRLTVV.

This clone was observed a few times. J is TRBJ1-2 and V is TRBV28; D is possibly TRBD1 (6 bases). The germline V gene has CDR1 MDHEN and CDR2 SYDVKM. The CDR3 has 15 amino acids. Trimming took off 7 bases at V and 2 bases at J, with 17 bases between the two ends. Here the CDR3 reads CASTTPAGENYGYTF. The CDR3 coding sequence is TGTGCCAGCACCACCCCCGCAGGGGAAAACTATGGCTACACCTTC.

This clone was detected once. The chain uses TRBV29-1 and TRBJ1-3; D possibly corresponds to TRBD1 (6 bases). The CDR3 consists of 13 residues. Germline V gene data show CDR1 as SQVTM and CDR2 as ANQGSEA. V was trimmed by 5 bases and J by 4 bases, leaving 12 bases between them. CDR3 sequence (DNA): TGCAGCGTTAATTTACAGGGCGGAAACACCATATATTTT. Its protein is CSVNLQGGNTIYF.

This chain joins TRBV7-9 and TRBJ1-2; 8 nucleotides line up with TRBD1. The V gene end was trimmed by 6 bases and the J gene end by 2 bases; junction bases not matched to a gene: 11. Germline loops: CDR1 SEHNR, CDR2 FQNEAQ (reference sequence). The CDR3 consists of 16 residues. The CDR3 sequence is CASRHSGQAANYGYTF. CDR3 DNA sequence: TGTGCCAGCAGACATTCGGGACAGGCGGCGAACTATGGCTACACCTTC.

The rearrangement joins TRBV18 to TRBJ1-1; no definite D call. Trimming stripped 3 bases from V and 2 bases from J, with 19 bases between. This CDR3 has 17 amino acids. Germline V gene sequence: CDR1 KGHSH, CDR2 LQKENI. The CDR3 sequence is CASSPLPGKLLNTEAFF. The CDR3 coding sequence is TGTGCCAGCTCACCGCTTCCGGGAAAACTTCTCAACACTGAAGCTTTCTTT.

The J gene is TRBJ1-4, the V gene TRBV2; D is perhaps TRBD1 (5 bases). This CDR3 comprises 13 residues. Between the trimmed V and J ends, which lost 7 bases and 7 bases, there was a span of 13 bases. CDR1 SNHLY and CDR2 FYNNEI come from the germline V gene. CDR3: CASTGGSSEKLFF. The DNA of the CDR3 is TGTGCCAGCACGGGGGGTTCGAGTGAAAAACTGTTTTTT.

The CDR3 DNA sequence: TGCAGTGCTAGTGTAGGGCAGGGAGGTTGGGAGCAGTACTTC. Translated: CSASVGQGGWEQYF. This sequence joins TRBV20-1 and TRBJ2-7, with a possible D match to TRBD2 (6 bases). Trimming took off 3 bases at V and 7 bases at J, with 19 bases between the two ends. The CDR3 is made up of 14 amino acids. From germline, CDR1 is DFQATT and CDR2 SNEGSKA (reference sequence).

The V gene is TRBV15, the J gene TRBJ2-7; 8 nucleotides line up with TRBD2. CDR3 length equals 16 residues. The germline V gene encodes CDR1 LNHNV and CDR2 YYDKDF (reference sequence). Trimming took 0 bases from V and 2 from J; bases not matched to a gene: 6. In DNA form, the CDR3 reads TGTGCCACCAGCAGAGATCGGGAACTAGCGGCCTACGAGCAGTACTTC. Translating it yields CATSRDRELAAYEQYF.

The rearrangement uses TRBV12-5 and TRBJ2-1, with D possibly TRBD1 on 7 matching bases. This CDR3 comprises 15 residues. V dropped 4 bases and J dropped 2 bases, with 12 bases sitting between them. Per the germline V gene, CDR1 is LGHNT and CDR2 is FRNRAP. CDR3 bases: TGTGCTAGTGGTTCGGGGGACAGCCCCTACAATGAGCAGTTCTTC. Translation: CASGSGDSPYNEQFF.

The rearrangement uses TRBV2 and TRBJ1-1; unclear D gene. The CDR3 consists of 16 residues. CDR1 is SNHLY, CDR2 FYNNEI, per germline. Trimming removed 3 bases from V and 1 base from J, with 15 bases in between. The CDR3 sequence: CASSDNSWASNTEAFF. The CDR3 nucleotides are TGTGCCAGCAGTGATAACTCCTGGGCCTCGAACACTGAAGCTTTCTTT.

V is TRBV19 and J is TRBJ1-2, with 7 bases matching TRBD1. Germline CDR1 LNHDA, CDR2 SQIVND (reference sequence). The CDR3 is 17 residues long. V was pared by 3 bases and J by 7 bases, with 17 bases of the junction left unmatched. The CDR3 reads CASSINVNGGGAGGYTF. CDR3 bases: TGTGCCAGTAGTATCAACGTAAACGGAGGGGGCGCGGGTGGCTACACCTTC.

The chain carries TRBV7-9 and TRBJ1-1; no reliable D call. Germline V gives CDR1 SEHNR, CDR2 FQNEAQ (reference sequence). This CDR3 has 13 residues. V dropped 1 base and J dropped 14 bases, with 17 bases sitting between them. The CDR3 loop reads CASSLGGSRPGFF. CDR3 DNA sequence: TGTGCCAGCAGCTTAGGTGGCAGCCGCCCGGGATTCTTT.

This chain joins TRBV5-4 and TRBJ2-4; 10 bases line up with TRBD1. This CDR3 spans 14 amino acids. CDR1 is SGHNT, CDR2 YYREEE, per germline (reference sequence). V shed 3 bases, J shed 8 bases, and the junction held 5 bases outside the gene matches. The CDR3 loop is CASSSFGQGDIQYF. CDR3 nucleotides: TGTGCCAGCAGCTCCTTCGGACAGGGGGACATTCAGTACTTC.

The chain has TRBV9 and TRBJ1-6, with D maybe TRBD1 (5 bases). CDR3 size: 14 residues. Germline loops: CDR1 SGDLS, CDR2 YYNGEE. Between the trimmed V and J ends, which lost 4 bases and 5 bases, there was a span of 10 bases. CDR3 in amino acids: CASSRGVDNSPLHF. CDR3 in DNA: TGTGCCAGCAGCAGGGGCGTAGATAATTCACCCCTCCACTTT.

The CDR3 reads CASSPPGDLGLNYGYTF. The CDR3 DNA sequence: TGTGCCAGCAGTCCCCCGGGGGACCTGGGTCTAAACTATGGCTACACCTTC. The V gene is TRBV6-6, the J gene TRBJ1-2; D perhaps matches TRBD1 (5 bases). The CDR3 is made up of 17 amino acids. V dropped 5 bases and J dropped 2 bases, with 21 bases sitting between them. CDR1 is MNHNY and CDR2 is SVGAGI in the germline V gene (reference sequence).

This clone was found once. The chain has TRBV20-1 and TRBJ2-5; TRBD1 might be the D (6 bases). Germline CDR1 is DFQATT and CDR2 is SNEGSKA (reference sequence). This CDR3 has 14 residues. V lost 3 bases to trimming and J lost 2 bases, with 13 bases between them. Written as DNA, the CDR3 is TGCAGTGCTAGTAACAGGGAATGGCAAGAGACCCAGTACTTC. Protein sequence: CSASNREWQETQYF.

The chain couples TRBV19 to TRBJ1-5, with D tentatively TRBD1 (5 bases). There are 15 residues in the CDR3. The germline V gene encodes CDR1 LNHDA and CDR2 SQIVND (reference sequence). V lost 4 bases to trimming and J lost 6 bases, with 16 bases between them. The CDR3 nucleotides are TGTGCCAGTAGTACCGGGGCCTCGGGGGGTCAGCCCCAGCATTTT. Its translation: CASSTGASGGQPQHF.

The chain has TRBV7-9 and TRBJ1-2; TRBD1 matches 11 bases. Trimming took 1 base from V and 3 from J; bases not matched to a gene: 4. Germline lookup yields CDR1 SEHNR and CDR2 FQNEAQ (reference sequence). This CDR3 spans 16 amino acids. The CDR3 here is CASSLVGTGGHYGYTF. Here the CDR3 DNA reads TGTGCCAGCAGCTTAGTTGGGACAGGGGGACACTATGGCTACACCTTC.

The chain uses TRBV18 and TRBJ2-2; no reliable D call. Germline CDR1 KGHSH, CDR2 LQKENI. V was pared by 8 bases and J by 4 bases, with 17 bases between. The CDR3 is made up of 15 amino acids. CDR3 sequence (DNA): TGTGCCAGCACGCCTCGGCCAGGCACCACCGGGGAGCTGTTTTTT. As protein: CASTPRPGTTGELFF. The full variable domain, its missing parts supplied by reference TRBV18 and TRBJ2-2, is NAGVMQNPRHLVRRRGQEARLRCSPMKGHSHVYWYRQLPEEGLKFMVYLQKENIIDESGMPKERFSAEFPKEGPSILRIQQVVRGDSAAYFCASTPRPGTTGELFFGEGSRLTVL.

This chain uses TRBV7-2 with TRBJ1-2; weak D call: TRBD1 (6 bases). Germline loops: CDR1 SGHTA, CDR2 FQGNSA. V lost 6 bases and J lost 2, with 19 bases in between. This CDR3 spans 16 amino acids. In DNA form, the CDR3 reads TGTGCCAGCAGAGGGGTAGGGGGGGAGAAGAACTATGGCTACACCTTC. Its translation is CASRGVGGEKNYGYTF.

This chain uses TRBV30 with TRBJ2-7, with D tentatively TRBD1 (6 bases). Deletions cut 7 bases from V and 1 base from J, with 8 bases between. Germline values: CDR1 GTSNPN, CDR2 SVGIG (reference sequence). The CDR3 consists of 11 residues. CDR3 coding DNA: TGTGCCTCGCAGGGGTCCTACGAGCAGTACTTC. Encoded protein: CASQGSYEQYF.

This clone was seen a few times. The chain carries TRBV9 and TRBJ1-2; the match to TRBD1 covers 9 bases. The CDR3 consists of 15 residues. Germline CDR1 is SGDLS and CDR2 is YYNGEE. The V gene end was trimmed by 3 bases and the J gene end by 4 bases; junction bases not matched to a gene: 7. CDR3 loop: CASSAGTGPGYGYTF. CDR3 nucleotide sequence: TGTGCCAGCAGCGCCGGGACAGGGCCTGGCTATGGCTACACCTTC.